The 26 T cell receptor beta chains in this list originate from one sample, sequenced in a study of blood T cell repertoires in COVID-19. Generated by immunoSEQ multiplex PCR, the TCRdb table keeps only in-frame clones and is missing some. The sample carries 20,000 or so clones, 70% to 85% recorded once. Sequencing was performed on peripheral blood. Receptor source: a human donor in a cohort sampled during active COVID-19.

The rearrangement links TRBV7-9 to TRBJ2-1; the D gene is possibly TRBD2 (5 bases). Germline V lookup: CDR1 SEHNR, CDR2 FQNEAQ (reference sequence). The CDR3 has 13 amino acids. Trimming shortened V by 5 bases and J by 8 bases, and 13 bases separated the two germline ends. CDR3 sequence reads: CASSAGLRDEQFF. CDR3 DNA sequence: TGTGCCAGCAGCGCGGGCCTTAGGGATGAGCAGTTCTTC.

The V and J genes are TRBV7-2 and TRBJ1-4, with a tentative D call TRBD1 (6 bases). Per germline, CDR1 SGHTA and CDR2 FQGNSA. The CDR3 totals 13 residues. Trimming pared 4 bases from V and 7 bases from J, leaving 10 bases between. CDR3 protein: CASSSLRGEKLFF. DNA of the CDR3: TGTGCCAGCAGCTCTCTCAGGGGTGAAAAACTGTTTTTT.

The chain links TRBV20-1 to TRBJ1-1; D is undetermined. The CDR3 has 10 residues. The V gene's germline CDR1 is DFQATT and CDR2 SNEGSKA (reference sequence). V was cut by 5 bases and J by 9 bases, with 10 bases left in between. The CDR3 nucleotides read TGCAGTGCTGGGCCCGTTAAAGCTTTCTTT. Protein product: CSAGPVKAFF.

The chain is built from TRBV24-1 and TRBJ1-1; D remains ambiguous. Germline V CDR1 and CDR2: KGHDR, SFDVKD. The CDR3 is 13 amino acids. Trimming took off 0 bases at V and 4 bases at J, with 5 bases between the two ends. The DNA of the CDR3 is TGTGCCACCAGTGATTTGGGTAGCACTGAAGCTTTCTTT. Translated, it gives CATSDLGSTEAFF.

The sample holds a few counts of this clone. V is TRBV6-5 and J is TRBJ2-7; the D gene is possibly TRBD1 (6 bases). The CDR3 consists of 15 residues. The V gene lost 5 bases and the J gene lost 0 bases, with 14 bases spanning the gap. Germline assignment: CDR1 MNHEY and CDR2 SVGAGI. CDR3 in DNA: TGTGCCAGCAGTCCTATCGTGGACAGCTCCTACGAGCAGTACTTC. Protein: CASSPIVDSSYEQYF.

CDR3 loop: CASSSPREVSYEQYF. As DNA, the CDR3 is TGTGCCAGCAGTTCCCCGAGGGAGGTTTCCTACGAGCAGTACTTC. The chain couples TRBV6-2 or TRBV6-3 to TRBJ2-7; D is perhaps TRBD2 (6 bases). V was cut by 4 bases and J by 1 base, with 14 bases left in between. The CDR3 runs to 15 residues. Looked up from germline, CDR1 is MNHEY and CDR2 is SVGEGT.

J is TRBJ2-5 and V is TRBV5-4; 8 bases agree with TRBD1. V gave up 4 bases and J gave up 4 bases; unmatched junction bases: 6. Germline assignment: CDR1 SGHNT and CDR2 YYREEE (reference sequence). The CDR3 runs to 14 residues. The CDR3, as DNA: TGTGCCAGCAGCCGCAAAGACAGGGGAGAGACCCAGTACTTC. This encodes CASSRKDRGETQYF.

The V and J genes are TRBV23-1 and TRBJ1-1; D might be TRBD1 (5 bases). TRBV23-1 is an ORF; its function is uncertain. This CDR3 is 19 amino acids long. Trimming took off 6 bases at V and 0 bases at J, with 26 bases between the two ends. The CDR3 nucleotides are TGCGCCAGCAGCCACCTACTCCTGACAGACCAACCGATGAACACTGAAGCTTTCTTT. Translating it yields CASSHLLLTDQPMNTEAFF.

V gene TRBV12-5 combines with J gene TRBJ2-3; 8 bases line up with TRBD2. Germline V gene sequence: CDR1 LGHNT, CDR2 FRNRAP. Trimming cost V 8 bases and J 2 bases; bases outside gene matches: 15. This CDR3 contains 17 residues. The CDR3 DNA follows: TGTGCTAGTATTCGGCCGACGGGAGGGCCTTCCACAGATACGCAGTATTTT. Translating it yields CASIRPTGGPSTDTQYF.

V is TRBV9 and J is TRBJ2-3; 12 bases are shared with TRBD2. There are 17 residues in the CDR3. V trimming: 3 bases; J trimming: 6 bases; junction bases outside the gene matches: 11. Germline V lookup: CDR1 SGDLS, CDR2 YYNGEE. In nucleotides, the CDR3 is TGTGCCAGCAGCGCGCCCCTAGCGGGAGGGACACAGGATACGCAGTATTTT. It translates to CASSAPLAGGTQDTQYF. Combining the CDR3 with reference TRBV9 and TRBJ2-3 gives the whole variable domain DSGVTQTPKHLITATGQRVTLRCSPRSGDLSVYWYQQSLDQGLQFLIQYYNGEERAKGNILERFSAQQFPDLHSELNLSSLELGDSALYFCASSAPLAGGTQDTQYFGPGTRLTVL.

The CDR3 loop is CASSQGGQGNQPQHF. Written as DNA, the CDR3 is TGTGCCAGCAGCCAAGGGGGACAGGGCAATCAGCCCCAGCATTTT. The chain recombines TRBV4-2 with TRBJ1-5, with 8 bases aligning to TRBD1. The germline V gene encodes CDR1 LGHNA and CDR2 YNFKEQ. The ends lost 1 base at V and 2 bases at J; junction bases unmatched: 1. The CDR3 is made up of 15 amino acids.

This chain uses TRBV7-6 with TRBJ2-1, with D possibly being TRBD1 (6 bases). CDR1 and CDR2 from the germline V gene are SGHVS and FNYEAQ. Trimming pared 3 bases from V and 6 bases from J, leaving 15 bases between. This CDR3 comprises 15 residues. The CDR3 DNA follows: TGTGCCAGCAGCTTGGGGGCAGGTCGGGGCAATGAGCAGTTCTTC. This encodes CASSLGAGRGNEQFF.

The rearrangement uses TRBV7-9 and TRBJ1-1, with 9 bases that match TRBD1. CDR3 length equals 17 residues. Trimming removed 3 bases from V and 4 bases from J; junction bases left unmatched: 12. Germline V lookup: CDR1 SEHNR, CDR2 FQNEAQ (reference sequence). CDR3 sequence: CASSLDRGLLGSTEAFF. The CDR3 DNA is TGTGCCAGCAGCTTGGACAGGGGCCTTCTAGGAAGCACTGAAGCTTTCTTT.

The gene calls are TRBV24-1 and TRBJ2-1; D not certain. Germline V gene data show CDR1 as KGHDR and CDR2 as SFDVKD. V gave up 9 bases and J gave up 6 bases, with 8 bases separating them. This CDR3 has 11 amino acids. The CDR3 region is CATGSVNEQFF. The DNA for the CDR3 is TGTGCCACCGGTAGTGTCAATGAGCAGTTCTTC.

The chain uses TRBV6-1 and TRBJ2-7, with 8 positions matching TRBD1. Germline V gives CDR1 MNHNS, CDR2 SASEGT. Trimming at V came to 6 bases and at J to 6 bases, leaving 22 bases not matched to a gene. The CDR3 runs to 18 residues. The DNA for the CDR3 is TGTGCCAGCAGCGAATTCAGGGGGCGAAATCGGGTAGCCGGCGAGCAGTACTTC. This sequence encodes CASSEFRGRNRVAGEQYF.

The gene calls are TRBV4-3 and TRBJ2-6, with a possible D match to TRBD2 (6 bases). CDR1 LGHNA and CDR2 YSLEER come from the germline V gene. The V and J ends lost 3 bases and 0 bases respectively, with 9 bases between them. This CDR3 contains 16 residues. The CDR3 is CASSQEEGSGANVLTF. Written as DNA, the CDR3 is TGCGCCAGCAGCCAGGAGGAGGGCTCTGGGGCCAACGTCCTGACTTTC.

This clone was seen only once. The chain has TRBV7-9 and TRBJ2-7; 8 bases fit TRBD1. CDR1 is SEHNR and CDR2 is FQNEAQ in the germline V gene (reference sequence). The length of the CDR3 is 14 residues. J was trimmed by 6 bases and V by 0 bases; bases with no gene match: 4. This chain's CDR3 is CASSLAGDRGEQYF. For the CDR3, the DNA is TGTGCCAGCAGCTTAGCGGGAGACAGGGGCGAGCAGTACTTC. Using reference TRBV7-9 and TRBJ2-7 for the parts outside the CDR3, the full variable domain is DTGVSQNPRHKITKRGQNVTFRCDPISEHNRLYWYRQTLGQGPEFLTYFQNEAQLEKSRLLSDRFSAERPKGSFSTLEIQRTEQGDSAMYLCASSLAGDRGEQYFGPGTRLTVT.

This chain joins TRBV3-1 (or the pseudogene TRBV3-2) and TRBJ1-5, with TRBD1 matching over 7 bases. V was pared by 0 bases and J by 4 bases, with 9 bases of the junction left unmatched. CDR3 size: 17 residues. CDR1 LGHDT and CDR2 YNNKEL come from the germline V gene (reference sequence). CDR3 amino acids: CASSQDHVGQPNQPQHF. CDR3 bases: TGTGCCAGCAGCCAAGATCATGTGGGACAGCCGAATCAGCCCCAGCATTTT.

The chain uses TRBV18 and TRBJ1-5; TRBD1 aligns across 9 bases. V lost 6 bases, J lost 8 bases, and 8 bases stayed unmatched. The CDR3 consists of 14 residues. Per the germline V gene, CDR1 is KGHSH and CDR2 is LQKENI. In nucleotides, the CDR3 is TGTGCCAGCTCCCGACAGGGGGGGTCTGAGCCCCAGCATTTT. It yields the protein CASSRQGGSEPQHF.

By share, this clone counts as medium-sized. This chain links TRBV11-2 with TRBJ2-6; tentative D call: TRBD1 (5 bases). V shed 4 bases and J shed 2 bases, with 21 bases lying between them. Germline V gene sequence: CDR1 SGHAT, CDR2 FQNNGV. CDR3 length equals 19 residues. The CDR3 DNA reads as TGTGCCAGCAGCTCAGTGATAAACAGGTTGGGTGCTGGGGCCAACGTCCTGACTTTC. Its protein product is CASSSVINRLGAGANVLTF. Based on the CDR3 plus reference TRBV11-2 and TRBJ2-6, the full variable domain is EAGVAQSPRYKIIEKRQSVAFWCNPISGHATLYWYQQILGQGPKLLIQFQNNGVVDDSQLPKDRFSAERLKGVDSTLKIQPAKLEDSAVYLCASSSVINRLGAGANVLTFGAGSRLTVL.

The gene calls are TRBV5-6 and TRBJ2-1; 12 nucleotides line up with TRBD2. There are 19 residues in the CDR3. Germline V gene lookup returns CDR1 SGHDT and CDR2 YYEEEE. V lost 1 base, J lost 1 base, and 9 bases stayed unmatched. The CDR3 sequence is CASSLRASGRGTSYNEQFF. The CDR3, as DNA: TGTGCCAGCAGCTTGAGGGCTAGCGGGAGGGGAACTTCCTACAATGAGCAGTTCTTC.

The V call is TRBV7-8, the J call TRBJ1-1; TRBD1 aligns across 11 bases. Germline lookup yields CDR1 SGHVS and CDR2 FQNEAQ. V was clipped by 5 bases and J by 5 bases; unmatched bases: 7. The CDR3 runs 15 residues. The CDR3 is CASSPSDRGRTEAFF. The CDR3 nucleotides are TGTGCCAGCAGCCCCTCGGACAGGGGGCGAACTGAAGCTTTCTTT.

This rearrangement joins TRBV19 to TRBJ1-2; D gene ambiguous. V was trimmed by 3 bases and J by 0 bases, leaving 14 bases between them. From germline, CDR1 is LNHDA and CDR2 SQIVND (reference sequence). The CDR3 runs to 16 residues. In nucleotides, the CDR3 is TGTGCCAGTAGTATCGGATCCGCTCTAGCTAACTATGGCTACACCTTC. This codes for CASSIGSALANYGYTF.

This chain uses TRBV19 with TRBJ2-3, with 10 positions matching TRBD2. Germline V gene sequence: CDR1 LNHDA, CDR2 SQIVND (reference sequence). The CDR3 spans 14 residues. The J segment lost 3 bases and the V segment lost 8 bases, leaving 5 bases of the junction unmatched. The CDR3 region is CASGLAGVTDTQYF. For the CDR3, the DNA is TGTGCCAGTGGTCTAGCGGGAGTAACAGATACGCAGTATTTT.

This clone was counted a single time. J is TRBJ2-1 and V is TRBV18, with 8 bases lining up with TRBD1. With 6 bases clipped from V and 10 bases from J, the junction kept 11 bases outside the gene matches. Per the germline V gene, CDR1 is KGHSH and CDR2 is LQKENI. This CDR3 has 14 residues. The CDR3 DNA reads TGTGCCAGCTCCCCCAAGGACAGGGCGGAGGAGCAGTTCTTC. Translated, it gives CASSPKDRAEEQFF.

V usage is TRBV10-3 and J usage is TRBJ1-1; D not certain. This CDR3 has 15 residues. With 2 bases removed from V and 0 bases from J, the gap between germline ends came to 10 bases. Germline-derived CDR1 and CDR2 are ENHRY and SYGVKD. CDR3 sequence reads: CAISERGGLNTEAFF. As DNA, the CDR3 is TGTGCCATCAGTGAGCGGGGAGGTTTGAACACTGAAGCTTTCTTT.